This T cell receptor (beta chain) was sequenced for a study of T cells in Graves' hyperthyroidism and ophthalmopathy. Comment on this clonotype: Possible read error: a much larger clone is one base away.

The CDR3 has 14 residues. The germline CDR1 and CDR2 sequences are SGHTA and FQGTGA. It was RNA transcripts that yielded the amplified TCR beta CDR3 regions. First-round RT-PCR of the TCR CDR3 relied on the HTBI primer set. TCRdb called the multiplex PCR reads again in MiXCR, with one record for every CDR3 protein. The sample contains around 350,000 distinct CDR3 sequences, 15% to 19% of which appear only once. Input material: blood. This chain uses TRBV7-3 with TRBJ2-7, with 10 bases identical to TRBD2. The clonotype originates from a woman under 30 with Graves' hyperthyroidism that later progressed to Graves' ophthalmopathy. The CDR3 sequence: CAGSLGASGSVQYF. CDR3 nucleotide sequence: TGTGCCGGCAGCTTAGGGGCTAGCGGGAGCGTGCAGTACTTC.